This TCR beta chain was captured by sequencing in a study of vaccination and CD4 T cells after COVID-19. Whole-study findings and limits: With convalescent patients, a median around 85% of reactive clones emerged solely after vaccination.

Oncomine TCR Beta short-read sequencing was applied to DNA from cultured CD4+ T cells. DNA came from CD4+ T cells after culture. TCRdb re-derived calls from the PCR reads in MiXCR, one entry per CDR3 protein. The sample holds about 15,000 distinct CDR3 sequences, approximately 58% seen once. As to this clonotype: The antigen remains unidentified.

Described treatment: roughly 11-day PBMC culture with coronavirus spike peptide pools or control peptides (ViraFEST assay). Peptide pools at around 9.6 ug/ml, together with 8.5 to 10 IU/ml IL-2, were added to cultures of some 1.9 million PBMCs per well. This CDR3 is built from 14 residues. CDR1 and CDR2 from the germline V gene are LNHDA and SQIVND (reference sequence). Trimming cost V 6 bases and J 6 bases; bases outside gene matches: 6. The clonotype comes from a human donor who had recovered from COVID-19. Sequencing input: CD4+ T cells from blood, cultured in vitro. The chain employs TRBV19 and TRBJ2-7; 12 nucleotides line up with TRBD2. For the CDR3, the DNA is TGTGCCAGTAGCCCTAGCGGGAGGGGTTTCGAGCAGTACTTC. It translates to CASSPSGRGFEQYF. The variable domain in full, with the rest retrieved from reference TRBV19 and TRBJ2-7, is DGGITQSPKYLFRKEGQNVTLSCEQNLNHDAMYWYRQDPGQGLRLIYYSQIVNDFQKGDIAEGYSVSREKKESFPLTVTSAQKNPTAFYLCASSPSGRGFEQYFGPGTRLTVT.